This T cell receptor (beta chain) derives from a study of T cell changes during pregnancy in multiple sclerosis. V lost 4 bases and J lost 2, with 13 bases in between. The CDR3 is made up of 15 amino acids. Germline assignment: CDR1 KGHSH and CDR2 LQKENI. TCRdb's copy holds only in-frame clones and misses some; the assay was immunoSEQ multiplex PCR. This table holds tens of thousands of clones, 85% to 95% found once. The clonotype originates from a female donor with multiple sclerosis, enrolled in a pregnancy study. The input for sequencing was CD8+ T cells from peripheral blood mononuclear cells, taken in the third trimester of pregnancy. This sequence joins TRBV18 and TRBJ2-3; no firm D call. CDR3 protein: CASSRSTGLTDTQYF. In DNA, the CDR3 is TGTGCCAGCTCACGGAGTACCGGCCTCACAGATACGCAGTATTTT.